The clone carrying this T cell receptor beta chain was recorded a few times. This may arise from a read error, as a much more abundant clone is one base away. There are 14 residues in the CDR3. Germline trimming cut 6 bases from V and 9 bases from J; bases unmatched to any gene: 5. RNA transcripts were the template for amplifying TCR beta CDR3 regions. When the TCR CDR3 underwent first-round RT-PCR, the HTBI primer set was used. TCRdb passed the multiplex PCR reads through MiXCR, listing each CDR3 protein once. In the table there are 300,000 to 450,000 distinct CDR3 sequences, roughly 15% of which are singletons. The record originates from a study of T cells in Graves' hyperthyroidism and ophthalmopathy.

This clonotype was sampled from a woman aged 25-40 years with Graves' ophthalmopathy. Source material: blood. V gene TRBV12-3 or TRBV12-4 combines with J gene TRBJ1-6; 10 bases are a match to TRBD1. CDR3 in amino acids: CASSSDRGSSPLHF. CDR3 nucleotides: TGTGCCAGCAGCTCGGACAGGGGGTCTTCACCCCTCCACTTT.